Below, 4 T cell receptor beta chains from the same sample are listed, as sequenced in a study of metastatic and nonmetastatic thyroid tumors. Ahead of thyroid surgery, no patient had received treatment of any kind. TCRdb re-clonotyped the PCR reads via MiXCR. The sample shows about 92,000 clones, more than 12% of them seen only once. Sample: blood. All receptors derive from a female donor with papillary thyroid cancer or a benign thyroid nodule (not recorded which). Some clones in this sample may be carry-over from other donors' samples.

This clone showed up many times. Compared with germline, one end of the junction differs, possibly owing to a read error. The chain combines TRBV7-7 with TRBJ2-5; 7 bases match TRBD2. The CDR3 runs 14 residues. Germline CDR1 and CDR2: SSHAT and FNYEAQ (reference sequence). CDR3 sequence: CASSLEVAGETQYF. CDR3 coding DNA: TGTGCTAGCAGCTTAGAGGTAGCGGGAGAGACCCAGTACTTC.

This clone showed up many times. The rearrangement links TRBV9 to TRBJ1-6; no clear D. CDR1 is SGDLS and CDR2 is YYNGEE in the germline V gene. The CDR3 is made up of 15 amino acids. V lost 0 bases, J lost 7 bases, and 11 bases lay in between. The DNA for the CDR3 is TGTGCCAGCAGCGTAGCCGCGGGCGGCAATTCACCCCTCCACTTT. Its protein is CASSVAAGGNSPLHF.

The sample holds many counts of this clone. V gene TRBV27 combines with J gene TRBJ2-2; no clear D. The germline gives CDR1 MNHEY, CDR2 SMNVEV (reference sequence). The V end lost 5 bases, the J end lost 0 bases, and 4 bases lay between the germline ends. This CDR3 is 13 amino acids long. The CDR3 is CASSATNTGELFF. Written as DNA, the CDR3 is TGTGCCAGCAGTGCTACGAACACCGGGGAGCTGTTTTTT.

Only a few counts were recorded for this clone. An end of the junction does not agree with germline; a read error may underlie this. The CDR3 nucleotides are TGTGCTAGCAGCCTCATACAATACAATGAGCAGTTCTTC. Its translation is CASSLIQYNEQFF. The rearrangement links TRBV12-3 or TRBV12-4 to TRBJ2-1; no definite D call. This CDR3 contains 13 residues.